The sequence of this TCR beta chain was determined in a study of cytomegalovirus exposure and HLA in healthy donors. Primers included in the PCR were 60 Vbeta and 13 Jbeta primers. TCRdb's copy holds only in-frame clones and misses some; the assay was immunoSEQ multiplex PCR. The sample lists about 120,000 clones; about four fifths were seen once. There are 13 residues in the CDR3. The germline gives CDR1 MNHNS, CDR2 SASEGT. Germline trimming cut 9 bases from V and 4 bases from J; bases unmatched to any gene: 7. This TCR came from a young woman in good health and CMV-seronegative. The sequenced sample was PBMCs. This rearrangement joins TRBV6-1 to TRBJ1-2; TRBD1 matches at 8 bases. CDR3 sequence (DNA): TGTGCCAGTGTCCCAGGGGGCCTCTATGGCTACACCTTC. As protein: CASVPGGLYGYTF.